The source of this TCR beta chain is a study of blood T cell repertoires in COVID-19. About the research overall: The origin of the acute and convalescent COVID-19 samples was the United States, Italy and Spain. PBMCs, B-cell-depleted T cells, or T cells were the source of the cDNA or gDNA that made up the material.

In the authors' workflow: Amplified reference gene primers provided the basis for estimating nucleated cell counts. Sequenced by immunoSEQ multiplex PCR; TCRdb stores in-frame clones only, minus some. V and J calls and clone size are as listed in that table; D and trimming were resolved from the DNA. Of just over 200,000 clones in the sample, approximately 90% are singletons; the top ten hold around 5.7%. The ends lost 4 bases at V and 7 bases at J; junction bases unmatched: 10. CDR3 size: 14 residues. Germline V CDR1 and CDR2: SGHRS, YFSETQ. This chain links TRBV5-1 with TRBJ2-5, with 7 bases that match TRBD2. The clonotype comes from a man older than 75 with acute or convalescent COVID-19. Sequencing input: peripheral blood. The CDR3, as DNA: TGCGCCAGCAGCCCGGGGACTACAGTAGGGACCCAGTACTTC. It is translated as CASSPGTTVGTQYF.